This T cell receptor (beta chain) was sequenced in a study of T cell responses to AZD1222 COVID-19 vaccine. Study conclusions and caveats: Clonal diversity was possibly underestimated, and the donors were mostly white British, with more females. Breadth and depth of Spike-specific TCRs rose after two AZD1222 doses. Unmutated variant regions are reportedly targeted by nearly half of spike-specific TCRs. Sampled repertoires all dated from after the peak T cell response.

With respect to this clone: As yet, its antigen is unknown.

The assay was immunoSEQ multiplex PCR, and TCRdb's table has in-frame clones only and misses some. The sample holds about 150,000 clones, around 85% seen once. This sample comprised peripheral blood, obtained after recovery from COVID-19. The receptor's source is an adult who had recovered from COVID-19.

This chain's CDR3 is CASSYSSGATYEQYF. CDR3 sequence (DNA): TGTGCCAGCAGCTATTCTAGCGGTGCCACCTACGAGCAGTACTTC. The rearrangement links TRBV7-9 to TRBJ2-7, with 7 bases that match TRBD2. Unmatched junction bases numbered 8, after V lost 4 bases and J lost 2 bases. From germline, CDR1 is SEHNR and CDR2 FQNEAQ (reference sequence). The CDR3 runs 15 residues. Complete variable domain (other parts from reference TRBV7-9 and TRBJ2-7): DTGVSQNPRHKITKRGQNVTFRCDPISEHNRLYWYRQTLGQGPEFLTYFQNEAQLEKSRLLSDRFSAERPKGSFSTLEIQRTEQGDSAMYLCASSYSSGATYEQYFGPGTRLTVT.